The clone carrying this T cell receptor beta chain was counted between two and nine times. The data were taken from a study of blood T cell repertoires in COVID-19. Overall study context: From the United States, Italy and Spain came samples of acute and convalescent COVID-19. T cells, B-cell-depleted T cells, or PBMCs provided the cDNA or gDNA that served as material.

The CDR3 loop spans 14 amino acids. With 1 base removed from V and 8 bases from J, the gap between germline ends came to 9 bases. Germline V CDR1 and CDR2: WNHNN, SYGVQD (reference sequence). Here immunoSEQ multiplex PCR was the method, and the copy in TCRdb shows in-frame clones only, minus some. Found here are about 180,000 clones, roughly nine tenths of them singletons; the top ten hold around 20%. The material sequenced was peripheral blood. The TCR comes from a man aged 70 or older with active or convalescent COVID-19. The chain joins TRBV10-1 to TRBJ1-6, with D perhaps TRBD1 (6 bases). The chain's CDR3 is CASSEYRAHSPLHF. The DNA of the CDR3 is TGCGCCAGCAGTGAGTACAGGGCGCATTCACCCCTCCACTTT.